Below are 27 T cell receptor beta chains sequenced from a single sample in a study of OX40 agonist ivuxolimab in advanced cancers. Here immunoSEQ multiplex PCR was the method, and the copy in TCRdb shows in-frame clones only, minus some. Altogether 77,000 or so clones are present, approximately 85% being singletons, with the ten largest covering around 2.1%. The material was CD4+ or CD8+ T cells sorted from blood, obtained in a trial of the OX40 agonist ivuxolimab. The receptors stem from an adult with an advanced solid tumor such as melanoma, head and neck, liver or kidney cancer.

The chain recombines TRBV7-2 with TRBJ2-1, with D maybe TRBD2 (6 bases). V was shortened by 5 bases and J by 8 bases, with 13 bases between the two germline ends. This CDR3 contains 13 residues. The germline V gene has CDR1 SGHTA and CDR2 FQGNSA. The CDR3 bases are TGTGCCAGCAGCCGCGGAGGGCAATATGAGCAGTTCTTC. Its protein is CASSRGGQYEQFF.

The chain employs TRBV18 and TRBJ2-6; D may correspond to TRBD1 or TRBD2 (6 bases each). V was pared by 2 bases and J by 0 bases, with 11 bases between. This CDR3 contains 17 residues. Germline lookup yields CDR1 KGHSH and CDR2 LQKENI. The CDR3 region has the DNA TGTGCCAGCTCACCAACGGGGGCCAACTCTGGGGCCAACGTCCTGACTTTC. Translated, it gives CASSPTGANSGANVLTF.

The V and J genes are TRBV7-9 and TRBJ2-5, with D perhaps matching TRBD2 (5 bases). Trimming removed 5 bases from V and 4 bases from J, with 14 bases in between. The CDR3 is 14 residues long. The germline V gene encodes CDR1 SEHNR and CDR2 FQNEAQ (reference sequence). This chain's CDR3 is CASSPTGVGETQYF. Written as DNA, the CDR3 is TGTGCCAGCAGCCCTACCGGGGTGGGAGAGACCCAGTACTTC.

The chain joins TRBV4-2 to TRBJ2-7; 8 nucleotides line up with TRBD2. CDR1 LGHNA and CDR2 YNFKEQ come from the germline V gene. The CDR3 totals 16 residues. V shed 4 bases, J shed 0 bases, and the junction held 8 bases outside the gene matches. The CDR3 region is CASSPQTSVSSYEQYF. DNA for the CDR3: TGTGCCAGCAGCCCCCAGACTAGCGTATCCTCCTACGAGCAGTACTTC.

The chain recombines TRBV6-1 with TRBJ2-7; D gene ambiguous. The germline V gene has CDR1 MNHNS and CDR2 SASEGT. The CDR3 is 15 residues long. Trimming took off 2 bases at V and 2 bases at J, with 13 bases between the two ends. The CDR3 reads CASSERGTYPYEQYF. The CDR3, as DNA: TGTGCCAGCAGTGAACGAGGAACCTACCCCTACGAGCAGTACTTC.

The V gene is TRBV7-3, the J gene TRBJ2-1, with 8 bases that match TRBD2. CDR1 is SGHTA and CDR2 is FQGTGA in the germline V gene. V was pared by 1 base and J by 5 bases, with 7 bases of the junction left unmatched. This CDR3 region has 16 residues. The CDR3 sequence: CASSLRSGLGDNEQFF. DNA of the CDR3: TGTGCCAGCAGCTTAAGGTCGGGACTAGGGGACAATGAGCAGTTCTTC.

V and J are TRBV5-6 and TRBJ1-1; TRBD1 is a possible D gene (5 bases). Trimming removed 0 bases at V and 6 bases at J, with 9 bases between. CDR1 is SGHDT, CDR2 YYEEEE, per germline. The CDR3 is made up of 13 amino acids. The CDR3 loop reads CASSLVGGSEAFF. CDR3 nucleotide sequence: TGTGCCAGCAGCTTGGTCGGGGGTTCTGAAGCTTTCTTT.

The J gene is TRBJ1-5, the V gene TRBV19, with no clear D. Germline CDR1 and CDR2: LNHDA and SQIVND (reference sequence). The V end was cut by 0 bases, the J end by 6 bases, with 3 bases between. CDR3 length: 12 residues. In DNA form, the CDR3 reads TGTGCCAGTAGTATAGAGTTTCAGCCCCAGCATTTT. Translating gives CASSIEFQPQHF.

This chain uses TRBV28 with TRBJ1-3; D unresolved. Per germline, CDR1 MDHEN and CDR2 SYDVKM. Trimming pared 5 bases from V and 2 bases from J, leaving 16 bases between. This CDR3 region has 16 residues. CDR3 nucleotide sequence: TGTGCCAGCAGTCCCACCCCCAGGCTAACTGGAAACACCATATATTTT. Translating it yields CASSPTPRLTGNTIYF.

V gene TRBV5-6 combines with J gene TRBJ2-1; D is ambiguous. The germline V and J ends were trimmed by 1 base and 0 bases, with 11 bases remaining between them. Germline V lookup: CDR1 SGHDT, CDR2 YYEEEE. The CDR3 is made up of 16 amino acids. The CDR3 reads CASSLYGPSSYNEQFF. CDR3 coding DNA: TGTGCCAGCAGCTTGTACGGTCCGAGCTCCTACAATGAGCAGTTCTTC.

The V gene is TRBV2, the J gene TRBJ2-5; maybe TRBD1 (5 bases). In germline, CDR1 is SNHLY, CDR2 FYNNEI. This CDR3 has 15 amino acids. Trimming shortened V by 10 bases and J by 2 bases, and 20 bases separated the two germline ends. The CDR3 DNA reads as TGTGCCAAAAAATCAGACAGTTCGATACAAGAGACCCAGTACTTC. Protein: CAKKSDSSIQETQYF.

This rearrangement joins TRBV28 to TRBJ2-1, with 8 bases lining up with TRBD1. With 10 bases clipped from V and 6 bases from J, the junction kept 14 bases outside the gene matches. The germline gives CDR1 MDHEN, CDR2 SYDVKM. The CDR3 has 15 amino acids. The CDR3 coding sequence is TGTGCCACCTCATTAAGTCAGGGGGCGCGCAATGAGCAGTTCTTC. Its translation is CATSLSQGARNEQFF. Full variable domain (rest looked up from reference TRBV28 and TRBJ2-1): DVKVTQSSRYLVKRTGEKVFLECVQDMDHENMFWYRQDPGLGLRLIYFSYDVKMKEKGDIPEGYSVSREKKERFSLILESASTNQTSMYLCATSLSQGARNEQFFGPGTRLTVL.

This clone was detected once. The chain joins TRBV5-5 to TRBJ2-7; D remains unclear. This CDR3 has 14 amino acids. Looked up from germline, CDR1 is SGHKS and CDR2 is YYEKEE (reference sequence). Trimming took off 4 bases at V and 3 bases at J, with 14 bases between the two ends. CDR3 bases: TGTGCCAGCAGCCAAAGCTTGTGGAGCTACGAGCAGTACTTC. Translated, it gives CASSQSLWSYEQYF.

The rearrangement uses TRBV7-9 and TRBJ1-2, with D maybe TRBD1 (6 bases). The CDR3 contains 15 residues. With 5 bases removed from V and 1 base from J, the gap between germline ends came to 14 bases. The germline V gene encodes CDR1 SEHNR and CDR2 FQNEAQ (reference sequence). The DNA of the CDR3 is TGTGCCAGCAGCCCGGGGGGGGGCCATAACTATGGCTACACCTTC. Translating gives CASSPGGGHNYGYTF.

J is TRBJ1-1 and V is TRBV2; unclear D gene. The germline V gene encodes CDR1 SNHLY and CDR2 FYNNEI. The CDR3 has 13 residues. The ends were cut back, 4 bases at V and 1 base at J, with 7 bases in the middle. CDR3 nucleotide sequence: TGTGCCAGCAGTGTCCAAGGGAACACTGAAGCTTTCTTT. Amino acids: CASSVQGNTEAFF.

The chain has TRBV5-1 and TRBJ1-2, with D possibly matching TRBD1 (6 bases). The CDR3 runs to 13 residues. Between the trimmed V and J ends, which lost 3 bases and 5 bases, there was a span of 11 bases. The germline CDR1 and CDR2 sequences are SGHRS and YFSETQ. CDR3 in amino acids: CASSWTVDYGYTF. The CDR3 DNA reads TGCGCCAGCAGCTGGACAGTCGATTATGGCTACACCTTC.

The chain is built from TRBV6-6 and TRBJ1-5; D ambiguous. The CDR3 covers 11 residues. Germline V gives CDR1 MNHNY, CDR2 SVGAGI (reference sequence). The V gene lost 7 bases and the J gene lost 3 bases, with 4 bases spanning the gap. The CDR3 reads CASIVNQPQHF. The CDR3 DNA is TGTGCCAGCATCGTCAATCAGCCCCAGCATTTT.

This clone was seen just once. The V and J genes are TRBV4-2 and TRBJ1-3; D ambiguous. Germline V gene data show CDR1 as LGHNA and CDR2 as YNFKEQ. This CDR3 has 12 amino acids. The V end was cut by 0 bases, the J end by 15 bases, with 12 bases between. DNA of the CDR3: TGTGCCAGCAGCCAAGATCTAGAGGGCCAATATTTT. Protein: CASSQDLEGQYF.

The chain is built from TRBV5-4 and TRBJ1-4; weak D call: TRBD1 (5 bases). V shed 4 bases and J shed 7 bases, with 14 bases lying between them. Germline V gives CDR1 SGHNT, CDR2 YYREEE (reference sequence). The CDR3 spans 14 residues. The CDR3 region is CASSRSGGGEKLFF. In nucleotides, the CDR3 is TGTGCCAGCAGCAGGAGCGGGGGGGGTGAAAAACTGTTTTTT.

This chain connects TRBV11-3 to TRBJ2-3; D gene ambiguous. CDR1 and CDR2 (germline): SGHNT, YENEEA. V was cut by 1 base and J by 2 bases, with 10 bases left in between. This CDR3 contains 15 residues. The CDR3 is CASSLAPLFTDTQYF. The CDR3 DNA follows: TGTGCCAGCAGCTTAGCCCCCCTCTTCACAGATACGCAGTATTTT.

This clone was counted once. The chain employs TRBV19 and TRBJ2-7; D might be TRBD2 (5 bases). V lost 3 bases, J lost 4 bases, and 10 bases lay in between. There are 13 residues in the CDR3. Germline CDR1 and CDR2: LNHDA and SQIVND (reference sequence). This CDR3 is CASSIEGGYEQYF. CDR3 DNA: TGTGCCAGTAGTATCGAGGGTGGGTACGAGCAGTACTTC. Using reference TRBV19 and TRBJ2-7 for the parts outside the CDR3, the full variable domain is DGGITQSPKYLFRKEGQNVTLSCEQNLNHDAMYWYRQDPGQGLRLIYYSQIVNDFQKGDIAEGYSVSREKKESFPLTVTSAQKNPTAFYLCASSIEGGYEQYFGPGTRLTVT.

The chain is built from TRBV7-3 and TRBJ2-1, with 7 nucleotides matching TRBD2. Germline V gene lookup returns CDR1 SGHTA and CDR2 FQGTGA. The junction had 5 bases not matched to a gene; V was cut back by 2 bases and J by 7 bases. CDR3 length equals 14 residues. CDR3 in amino acids: CASSLLGGLNEQFF. The CDR3 DNA reads as TGTGCCAGCAGCTTACTCGGGGGGTTGAATGAGCAGTTCTTC.

The gene calls are TRBV5-8 and TRBJ1-1; D is unresolved. Germline V gene sequence: CDR1 SGHTS, CDR2 YDEGEE. V gave up 6 bases and J gave up 1 base, with 10 bases separating them. The CDR3 contains 13 residues. The CDR3 sequence: CASNAFTNTEAFF. DNA for the CDR3: TGTGCCAGCAACGCCTTCACGAACACTGAAGCTTTCTTT.

The chain uses TRBV7-2 and TRBJ2-1; D unresolved. From germline, CDR1 is SGHTA and CDR2 FQGNSA. This CDR3 has 13 residues. V was clipped by 7 bases and J by 7 bases, with 14 bases between them. DNA for the CDR3: TGTGCCAGCACCCCTCCCGCTTCTAATGAGCAGTTCTTC. Residues: CASTPPASNEQFF.

This chain links TRBV19 with TRBJ2-1; 10 nucleotides match TRBD2. The CDR3 is 17 amino acids. CDR1 and CDR2 from the germline V gene are LNHDA and SQIVND (reference sequence). The ends lost 3 bases at V and 3 bases at J; junction bases unmatched: 8. CDR3 sequence: CASSIAPSGSIYNEQFF. The CDR3 DNA is TGTGCCAGTAGTATTGCGCCTAGCGGGAGTATCTACAATGAGCAGTTCTTC.

The rearrangement uses TRBV19 and TRBJ1-2; D perhaps matches TRBD1 (6 bases). The length of the CDR3 is 15 residues. V was trimmed by 6 bases and J by 5 bases, leaving 19 bases between them. Germline CDR1 LNHDA, CDR2 SQIVND (reference sequence). The CDR3 nucleotides read TGTGCCAGTAGCCCGGACACTTTGGGGGCTTATGGCTACACCTTC. Residues: CASSPDTLGAYGYTF.

CDR3 DNA: TGTGCCAGCAGACCAGACGGGGTCAATGAGCAGTTCTTC. It codes for CASRPDGVNEQFF. The J gene is TRBJ2-1, the V gene TRBV6-6, with a tentative D call TRBD2 (5 bases). The CDR3 spans 13 residues. Germline lookup yields CDR1 MNHNY and CDR2 SVGAGI (reference sequence). Trimming took off 6 bases at V and 6 bases at J, with 12 bases between the two ends.